Below are 21 T cell receptor beta chains sequenced from a single sample in a study of blood T cell repertoires in COVID-19. Profiled with immunoSEQ multiplex PCR; TCRdb holds only in-frame clones, not every one. The sample lists 300,000 to 350,000 clones, around 91% seen once, with roughly 3.3% in the top ten. Sequencing used peripheral blood. Receptors were obtained from a woman aged 18-29 years who had recovered from COVID-19.

The chain has TRBV18 and TRBJ1-1, with 7 positions matching TRBD1. The CDR3 has 13 amino acids. Germline V lookup: CDR1 KGHSH, CDR2 LQKENI. V shed 6 bases and J 7 bases; nucleotides not matched to a gene: 8. CDR3 sequence (DNA): TGTGCCAGCTCGGTGACAGGGCAGGGTGAAGCTTTCTTT. Amino acids: CASSVTGQGEAFF.

This chain uses TRBV12-3 or TRBV12-4 with TRBJ2-5, with D possibly being TRBD1 (6 bases). Trimming removed 6 bases at V and 1 base at J, with 9 bases between. This CDR3 has 13 residues. The DNA for the CDR3 is TGTGCCAGCAGAAAAGGGGGCCAAGAGACCCAGTACTTC. It specifies CASRKGGQETQYF.

The rearrangement joins TRBV5-1 to TRBJ2-3; 8 bases line up with TRBD1. This CDR3 is built from 17 residues. Germline V gene lookup returns CDR1 SGHRS and CDR2 YFSETQ. The trim removed 0 bases at V and 0 bases at J, leaving 6 bases unmatched. The CDR3 nucleotides read TGCGCCAGCAGCTTGGCCGGGACAGGTTATAGCACAGATACGCAGTATTTT. It translates to CASSLAGTGYSTDTQYF.

CDR3 residues: CASSLVGRGPNEQFF. Here the CDR3 DNA reads TGTGCCAGCAGCTTGGTGGGCAGGGGGCCCAATGAGCAGTTCTTC. V gene TRBV5-6 combines with J gene TRBJ2-1, with 8 bases lining up with TRBD1. CDR3 length equals 15 residues. Germline lookup yields CDR1 SGHDT and CDR2 YYEEEE. V gave up 0 bases and J gave up 6 bases; unmatched junction bases: 5.

The V and J genes are TRBV2 and TRBJ2-1; 7 bases fit TRBD2. Germline lookup yields CDR1 SNHLY and CDR2 FYNNEI. The CDR3 runs to 16 residues. V was clipped by 6 bases and J by 2 bases; unmatched bases: 10. The CDR3 loop is CASREFPSGAYNEQFF. CDR3 bases: TGTGCCAGCAGGGAGTTCCCTAGCGGTGCCTACAATGAGCAGTTCTTC.

This clone was seen only once. The CDR3 coding sequence is TGTGCCAGCAGCGTAGGGCGGGGATCAGATACGCAGTATTTT. Translation: CASSVGRGSDTQYF. V gene TRBV9 combines with J gene TRBJ2-3, with a weak D call TRBD2 (6 bases). Germline assignment: CDR1 SGDLS and CDR2 YYNGEE. CDR3 length: 14 residues. Trimming pared 0 bases from V and 4 bases from J, leaving 9 bases between.

The V and J genes are TRBV3-1 (or the pseudogene TRBV3-2) and TRBJ2-3; D ambiguous. Trimming took 5 bases from V and 3 from J, leaving 15 bases between them. Per the germline V gene, CDR1 is LGHDT and CDR2 is YNNKEL (reference sequence). CDR3 length equals 15 residues. The DNA for the CDR3 is TGTGCCAGCAGCGCCTACACCGGAGTTACAGATACGCAGTATTTT. It yields the protein CASSAYTGVTDTQYF.

The rearrangement links TRBV5-1 to TRBJ2-5; D remains ambiguous. The CDR3 contains 15 residues. Per germline, CDR1 SGHRS and CDR2 YFSETQ. Trimming removed 3 bases at V and 2 bases at J, with 14 bases between. The CDR3 DNA sequence: TGCGCCAGCAGCTCCGGGTCCTCGGAACAAGAGACCCAGTACTTC. Translated, it gives CASSSGSSEQETQYF.

This clone appeared a single time. This CDR3 reads CASTPGLAGDTQYF. As DNA, the CDR3 is TGTGCCAGTACCCCCGGACTAGCAGGAGATACGCAGTATTTT. The chain is built from TRBV19 and TRBJ2-3; TRBD2 aligns across 8 bases. Germline V gene lookup returns CDR1 LNHDA and CDR2 SQIVND (reference sequence). This CDR3 spans 14 amino acids. After removal of 7 bases from V and 5 bases from J, the junction contained 8 bases not matched to a gene. The variable domain in full, with the rest retrieved from reference TRBV19 and TRBJ2-3, is DGGITQSPKYLFRKEGQNVTLSCEQNLNHDAMYWYRQDPGQGLRLIYYSQIVNDFQKGDIAEGYSVSREKKESFPLTVTSAQKNPTAFYLCASTPGLAGDTQYFGPGTRLTVL.

V is TRBV30 and J is TRBJ1-5; maybe TRBD1 (5 bases). Trimming pared 2 bases from V and 5 bases from J, leaving 10 bases between. Germline lookup yields CDR1 GTSNPN and CDR2 SVGIG (reference sequence). The CDR3 has 13 amino acids. The CDR3 DNA is TGTGCCTGGAGTAGACAGAATGATCAGCCCCAGCATTTT. The encoded protein is CAWSRQNDQPQHF.

The chain links TRBV5-1 to TRBJ2-6; 7 positions match TRBD1. This CDR3 region has 17 residues. J was trimmed by 4 bases and V by 4 bases; bases with no gene match: 11. Germline V gene data show CDR1 as SGHRS and CDR2 as YFSETQ. The CDR3 spells CASSGHRGVAGANVLTF. The CDR3 DNA sequence: TGCGCCAGCAGCGGCCACAGGGGTGTCGCCGGGGCCAACGTCCTGACTTTC.

The rearrangement joins TRBV7-2 to TRBJ2-5, with D unclear. Deletions cut 1 base from V and 5 bases from J, with 11 bases between. The length of the CDR3 is 14 residues. In germline, CDR1 is SGHTA, CDR2 FQGNSA. The CDR3 protein is CASSLGWAPETQYF. The CDR3 bases are TGTGCCAGCAGCTTAGGATGGGCCCCGGAGACCCAGTACTTC. Combining the CDR3 with reference TRBV7-2 and TRBJ2-5 gives the whole variable domain GAGVSQSPSNKVTEKGKDVELRCDPISGHTALYWYRQSLGQGLEFLIYFQGNSAPDKSGLPSDRFSAERTGGSVSTLTIQRTQQEDSAVYLCASSLGWAPETQYFGPGTRLLVL.

The V call is TRBV7-9, the J call TRBJ1-1; 7 bases are shared with TRBD1. V lost 5 bases to trimming and J lost 7 bases; unmatched junction nucleotides: 7. From germline, CDR1 is SEHNR and CDR2 FQNEAQ (reference sequence). The CDR3 has 13 amino acids. CDR3 in amino acids: CASSPTGTVEAFF. CDR3 in DNA: TGTGCCAGCAGCCCTACGGGGACAGTTGAAGCTTTCTTT.

The genes are TRBV7-9 and TRBJ2-7; 7 bases line up with TRBD2. Germline V gives CDR1 SEHNR, CDR2 FQNEAQ (reference sequence). The CDR3 is 14 amino acids. V gave up 1 base and J gave up 6 bases; unmatched junction bases: 6. CDR3: CASSLGGRAGEQYV. In DNA form, the CDR3 reads TGTGCCAGCAGCTTAGGGGGGAGGGCCGGCGAGCAGTACGTC.

The chain is built from TRBV7-7 and TRBJ2-1; TRBD1 is a possible D gene (5 bases). V lost 2 bases to trimming and J lost 3 bases, with 8 bases between them. The CDR3 covers 14 residues. Germline values: CDR1 SSHAT, CDR2 FNYEAQ (reference sequence). DNA of the CDR3: TGTGCCAGCAGCTTATTACAGGACTACAATGAGCAGTTCTTC. Amino acid sequence: CASSLLQDYNEQFF.

V is TRBV4-3 and J is TRBJ2-3; unclear D gene. The CDR3 consists of 16 residues. CDR1 and CDR2 from the germline V gene are LGHNA and YSLEER. V was cut by 0 bases and J by 4 bases, with 14 bases left in between. The DNA of the CDR3 is TGCGCCAGCAGCCAAGATATCTCGCATGGAGCAGATACGCAGTATTTT. This translates into CASSQDISHGADTQYF.

V and J are TRBV4-3 and TRBJ2-3; perhaps TRBD2 as D (6 bases). V was pared by 1 base and J by 2 bases, with 10 bases between. The CDR3 is made up of 15 amino acids. CDR1 and CDR2 (germline): LGHNA, YSLEER. CDR3 DNA: TGCGCCAGCAGCCAAGGTAGCGGAATCACAGATACGCAGTATTTT. Translating it yields CASSQGSGITDTQYF.

The chain combines TRBV11-2 with TRBJ2-3; tentatively, D is TRBD1 (6 bases). CDR1 and CDR2 (germline): SGHAT, FQNNGV. V gave up 2 bases and J gave up 1 base, with 10 bases separating them. The CDR3 has 15 residues. CDR3 loop: CASSLTGIGTDTQYF. For the CDR3, the DNA is TGTGCCAGCAGCTTAACAGGGATAGGCACAGATACGCAGTATTTT.

The rearrangement joins TRBV4-1 to TRBJ2-2; D is ambiguous. Trimming removed 7 bases at V and 7 bases at J, with 22 bases between. The CDR3 runs to 16 residues. Germline V gene sequence: CDR1 MGHRA, CDR2 YSYEKL. The CDR3 nucleotides read TGCGCCAGCACCAGCCAGCACCCACCCCGACTCGGGGAGCTGTTTTTT. It translates to CASTSQHPPRLGELFF.

This clone appeared many times. CDR3 nucleotides: TGTGCCAGTACCTTCTCCAACAGGTTGCATGGCTACACCTTC. Translated, it gives CASTFSNRLHGYTF. The genes are TRBV19 and TRBJ1-2; D is possibly TRBD1 (5 bases). This CDR3 is built from 14 residues. Trimming left V 7 bases short and J 6 bases short, with 18 bases between. Germline CDR1 LNHDA, CDR2 SQIVND (reference sequence).

This rearrangement joins TRBV5-1 to TRBJ2-7, with D perhaps TRBD1 (6 bases). V lost 0 bases and J 7 bases, leaving 14 bases between the germline ends. This CDR3 contains 14 residues. In germline, CDR1 is SGHRS, CDR2 YFSETQ. DNA of the CDR3: TGCGCCAGCAGCTTGGATGGGGGCTCAATTGAGCAGTACGTC. Translated, it gives CASSLDGGSIEQYV.